This T cell receptor beta chain is drawn from a study of T-cell memory formation after mild COVID-19. Study at large: TCR clusters mostly belonged to single donors.

TCRdb passed the 5' RACE reads through MiXCR, listing each CDR3 protein once. Among 350,000 or so distinct CDR3 sequences listed, around 21% were seen once. The CDR3 has 13 residues. Germline assignment: CDR1 SGHRS and CDR2 YFSETQ. The germline V and J ends were trimmed by 9 bases and 4 bases, with 14 bases remaining between them. The sample holds many counts of this clonotype. The clonotype comes from an adult woman who had mild COVID-19 (a few samples of this study predate the infection). Cell type and time point are not known. This rearrangement joins TRBV5-1 to TRBJ2-1; TRBD2 might be the D (5 bases). Material for sequencing was PBMCs or a T cell subset sorted from them (not recorded which). The CDR3 DNA reads as TGCGCCACCAATGACCCGGGGTACAATGAGCAGTTCTTC. It translates to CATNDPGYNEQFF.